These T cell receptor beta chains were read from a single sample in a study of T-cell memory formation after mild COVID-19. From the 5' RACE reads, TCRdb called clonotypes with MiXCR, one entry per CDR3 protein. The table includes some 200,000 distinct CDR3 sequences, around 9.1% detected once. Sequencing was carried out using PBMCs or a T cell subset sorted from them (not recorded which). Receptors were obtained from a man between 18 and 29 years old who had mild COVID-19 (a few samples of this study predate the infection). Cell type and time point are not known. The CDR3 runs from the conserved cysteine through the conserved F or W. The order of the fields is clone size, D gene, V gene, J gene, CDR3 DNA, CDR3 protein. D genes are given only for firm matches. Some rows have no size entry. The others give once, few or many, or a class for an expanded clone.

few	TRBD1	TRBV6-6	TRBJ1-1	TGTGCCAGCAGTGGTCGGACAGGAGATGGAAGGACTGAAGCTTTCTTT	CASSGRTGDGRTEAFF
-	-	TRBV24-1	TRBJ2-1	TGTGCCACCAGTGATTTCAAAAATGAGCAGTTCTTC	CATSDFKNEQFF
-	-	TRBV18	TRBJ1-2	TGTGCCAGCTCACCACTGGAGGAAACACACTATGGCTACACCTTC	CASSPLEETHYGYTF
-	TRBD1	TRBV3-1	TRBJ2-1	TGTGCCAGCAGCCACGACAGGGGGCACCCCTACAATGAGCAGTTCTTC	CASSHDRGHPYNEQFF
few	-	TRBV7-9	TRBJ2-2	TGTGCCAGCAGCTTTCCGGGGACCACCGGGGAGCTGTTTTTT	CASSFPGTTGELFF
-	-	TRBV10-1	TRBJ2-1	TGCGCCAGCAGCGCCGCAGACAATGAGCAGTTCTTC	CASSAADNEQFF
-	TRBD1	TRBV28	TRBJ2-5	TGTGCCAGCAGACCTTACGGGACAGGGACCAAAGAGACCCAGTACTTC	CASRPYGTGTKETQYF
few	-	TRBV6-5	TRBJ1-6	TGTGCCAGCAGTGGGTTGGGCCTGTGGTCCTATAATTCACCCCTCCACTTT	CASSGLGLWSYNSPLHF
many	TRBD1	TRBV5-5	TRBJ1-2	TGTGCCAGCAGCGTAACCGGGACAGGGATCTATGGCTACACCTTC	CASSVTGTGIYGYTF
few	TRBD1	TRBV12-3/TRBV12-4	TRBJ1-1	TGTGCCAGCAGTTTAAATCACAGGGGGGGCACTGAAGCTTTCTTT	CASSLNHRGGTEAFF
few	-	TRBV6-6	TRBJ2-5	TGTGCCAGCAGTTACTCAAGGAATTCCGAGACCCAGTACTTC	CASSYSRNSETQYF
few	TRBD1	TRBV5-4	TRBJ2-3	TGTGCCAGCAGCTTGGGACAGGGGAAAGATACGCAGTATTTT	CASSLGQGKDTQYF
once	TRBD1	TRBV27	TRBJ1-2	TGTGCCAGCAGAAGGGACAGGGGGCGTAATGGCTACACCTTC	CASRRDRGRNGYTF
few	TRBD2	TRBV5-1	TRBJ2-5	TGCGCCAGCAGCGGCAGACTAGCGGGGGGGTCAGAGACCCAGTACTTC	CASSGRLAGGSETQYF
many	-	TRBV7-2	TRBJ1-3	TGTGCCAGCAGCTTATCGCCGGCGGCGGACACCATATATTTT	CASSLSPAADTIYF
-	TRBD2	TRBV20-1	TRBJ2-1	TGCAGTGCAACGGGACTAGCGGGGGGTGAGAATGAGCAGTTCTTC	CSATGLAGGENEQFF
many	-	TRBV5-1	TRBJ1-6	TGCGCCAGCAGCTTGGTAGGTGCAGGTAGCATTTCACCCCTCCACTTT	CASSLVGAGSISPLHF
few	-	TRBV7-3	TRBJ2-1	TGTGCCAGCAGCTTAGACAGACAGTCCTACAATGAGCAGTTCTTC	CASSLDRQSYNEQFF
many	-	TRBV12-3/TRBV12-4	TRBJ1-6	TGTGCCAGCAGTTTTGGGCGGCGAAAAGCAGATTCACCCCTCCACTTT	CASSFGRRKADSPLHF
-	-	TRBV7-4	TRBJ2-4	TGTGCCAGCAGCCTGACAGATTTTGGGACCAAAAACATTCAGTACTTC	CASSLTDFGTKNIQYF
few	TRBD1	TRBV6-6	TRBJ2-2	TGTGCCAGCAGGGGGACAGGGGTGTTCACCGGGGAGCTGTTTTTT	CASRGTGVFTGELFF
-	TRBD1	TRBV11-2	TRBJ2-4	TGTGCCAGCAGCGGACAGGGGTGGGACATTCAGTACTTC	CASSGQGWDIQYF
-	-	TRBV6-6	TRBJ2-5	TGTGCCAGCAGTTGGTTATTCCAAGAGACCCAGTACTTC	CASSWLFQETQYF
-	-	TRBV7-8	TRBJ1-4	TGTGCCAGCAGCTTAGTCGATGGGGCGCGGGCTAATGAAAAACTGTTTTTT	CASSLVDGARANEKLFF
-	-	TRBV4-1	TRBJ2-3	TGCGCCAGCAGCCAAGATCGCCCTTGGGGTCCAGAAACAGATACGCAGTATTTT	CASSQDRPWGPETDTQYF
-	TRBD1	TRBV20-1	TRBJ2-1	TGCAGTGCCGTCCGGGACAGCGCCTACAATGAGCAGTTCTTC	CSAVRDSAYNEQFF
many	-	TRBV5-1	TRBJ2-5	TGCGCCAGCAGCTTTTCGACAGTCCAAGAGACCCAGTACTTC	CASSFSTVQETQYF
-	-	TRBV15	TRBJ1-6	TGTGCCACCGGGGCTTTCTATAATTCACCCCTCCACTTT	CATGAFYNSPLHF
-	TRBD1	TRBV12-3/TRBV12-4	TRBJ1-5	TGTGCCAGCAGTCTGACAGGGTTGGGTAATCAGCCCCAGCATTTT	CASSLTGLGNQPQHF
-	-	TRBV20-1	TRBJ1-5	TGCAGTGCTAGGGGGCCAGATCAGCCCCAGCATTTT	CSARGPDQPQHF
-	-	TRBV18	TRBJ2-1	TGTGCCAGCTCACCGGGACGGGCGGTCGATGAGCAGTTCTTC	CASSPGRAVDEQFF
-	-	TRBV4-2	TRBJ2-7	TGTGCCAGCAGCCGGAACTACGAGCAGTACTTC	CASSRNYEQYF
-	TRBD1	TRBV7-2	TRBJ1-4	TGTGCCAGCAGCCGCGGGACAGGAACTAATGAAAAACTGTTTTTT	CASSRGTGTNEKLFF
many	-	TRBV12-3/TRBV12-4	TRBJ1-3	TGTGCCAGCAGCTTAACTTCCTCTGGAAACACCATATATTTT	CASSLTSSGNTIYF
few	-	TRBV20-1	TRBJ2-5	TGCAGTGCTCCGACGTTGCAAGAGACCCAGTACTTC	CSAPTLQETQYF
few	TRBD2	TRBV5-4	TRBJ2-2	TGTGCCAGCAGCTTACCAAGACTAGCGGGGGCCGGGGAGCTGTTTTTT	CASSLPRLAGAGELFF
few	-	TRBV20-1	TRBJ1-1	TGCAGTACCGGGTCTCACCTCGGGGACACTGAAGCTTTCTTT	CSTGSHLGDTEAFF
few	TRBD1	TRBV7-9	TRBJ1-1	TGTGCCAGCAGGGGACAGGCGGGGACTGAAGCTTTCTTT	CASRGQAGTEAFF
-	-	TRBV3-1	TRBJ1-6	TGTGCCAGCAGCCAAGATTACACCTATTATTCACCCCTCCACTTT	CASSQDYTYYSPLHF
few	-	TRBV10-1	TRBJ2-3	TGCGCCAGCCAAAACAGCGTTGGGACAGATACGCAGTATTTT	CASQNSVGTDTQYF
few	TRBD2	TRBV20-1	TRBJ2-1	TGCAGTGCTACGGGGGGGGGCCCCTACAATGAGCAGTTCTTC	CSATGGGPYNEQFF
-	-	TRBV29-1	TRBJ1-2	TGCAGCGTTCGAGGACAACAAAACTATGGCTACACCTTC	CSVRGQQNYGYTF
few	TRBD2	TRBV7-9	TRBJ2-1	TGTGCCAGCAGCTTACCCCGGACTAGCGGGGGGAATGAGCAGTTCTTC	CASSLPRTSGGNEQFF
few	TRBD2	TRBV29-1	TRBJ2-5	TGCAGCGTGCGCGGGACTAGCAAAGAGACCCAGTACTTC	CSVRGTSKETQYF
few	-	TRBV4-3	TRBJ1-6	TGCGCCAGCAGCCAAGATTGGAGGGATTCACCCCTCCACTTT	CASSQDWRDSPLHF
many	TRBD1	TRBV15	TRBJ2-2	TGTGCCACCTCGCTGGGACAGGGCAGCGGGGAGCTGTTTTTT	CATSLGQGSGELFF
many	TRBD2	TRBV7-9	TRBJ2-3	TGTGCCAGCAGCATAGGCCCGGGGGGACCAGATACGCAGTATTTT	CASSIGPGGPDTQYF
few	-	TRBV3-1	TRBJ2-5	TGTGCCAGCAGCCCCCGGTCCAGGGTTGAGACCCAGTACTTC	CASSPRSRVETQYF
few	-	TRBV11-2	TRBJ2-2	TGTGCCAGCAGCTTAGCGATGGGGGGCACCGGGGAGCTGTTTTTT	CASSLAMGGTGELFF
few	-	TRBV18	TRBJ2-2	TGTGCCAGCTCACGTATGACAGCGAACACCGGGGAGCTGTTTTTT	CASSRMTANTGELFF
-	-	TRBV6-5	TRBJ1-3	TGTGCCAGCAGGGCACGGAGCTCTGGAAACACCATATATTTT	CASRARSSGNTIYF
-	-	TRBV5-1	TRBJ1-1	TGCGCCAGCAAGGGGGGCGGGGTGGACACTGAAGCTTTCTTT	CASKGGGVDTEAFF
few	-	TRBV7-6	TRBJ2-3	TGTGCCAGCAGCCCAATTTCGGGGGCGGACACAGATACGCAGTATTTT	CASSPISGADTDTQYF
few	TRBD1	TRBV29-1	TRBJ1-1	TGCAGCGCGGACAGGGGGCGATTCGAAGGCACTGAAGCTTTCTTT	CSADRGRFEGTEAFF
-	TRBD1	TRBV2	TRBJ2-7	TGTGCCAGCAGGCACCGGGACAGGGATCTTTTCCGCGGGCGAGAGCAGTACTTC	CASRHRDRDLFRGREQYF
many	TRBD1	TRBV4-3	TRBJ1-4	TGCGCCAGCAGCCAAGATAGGCATCGGACAGGGGTTGAAAAACTGTTTTTT	CASSQDRHRTGVEKLFF
-	TRBD2	TRBV5-4	TRBJ2-3	TGTGCCAGCAGGCCCCCGGGACTAGCGACAGATACGCAGTATTTT	CASRPPGLATDTQYF
-	TRBD2	TRBV5-1	TRBJ2-5	TGCGCCAGCAGCTTGGCCTTGCGGGGGAAAAAAGAGACCCAGTACTTC	CASSLALRGKKETQYF
-	-	TRBV4-1	TRBJ2-3	TGCGCCAGCAGCCCCGGTAGGCAGTATTTT	CASSPGRQYF
-	-	TRBV15	TRBJ1-2	TGTGCCACCAGCAGAGAAGAATATGGCTACACCTTC	CATSREEYGYTF